The source of this T cell receptor beta chain is a study of T cells in Graves' hyperthyroidism and ophthalmopathy. Study results and limitations: Ophthalmopathy was predicted by the model a median of 6.5 months ahead of onset. Researchers report that a 13 V-J model separated ophthalmopathy from stable hyperthyroidism. Blood samples included most of the expanded thyroid clonotypes exceeding 0.001.

Regarding this clonotype: The antigen remains undetermined.

Clinical symptoms, serum thyroxine and TRAb, thyroid ultrasound and orbital computed tomography were used for the diagnoses. This CDR3 is 12 amino acids long. Looked up from germline, CDR1 is SQVTM and CDR2 is ANQGSEA. The V and J ends lost 6 bases and 6 bases, in that order; junction bases with no gene match: 7. Researchers took RNA transcripts and amplified the TCR beta CDR3 regions from them. With the HTBI primer set, the TCR CDR3 went through a first round of RT-PCR. Each CDR3 protein is one row after TCRdb ran MiXCR on the multiplex PCR reads. The repertoire has 650,000 to 800,000 distinct CDR3 sequences, 45% of them found once; the top ten carry about 7.2%.

The sequencing input was peripheral blood or thyroid tissue (not recorded which). This receptor was obtained from an adult man with Graves' disease, either hyperthyroidism or ophthalmopathy (not recorded which). The chain employs TRBV29-1 and TRBJ1-2, with 7 positions matching TRBD1. CDR3 sequence reads: CSVATGTDGYTF. DNA for the CDR3: TGCAGCGTCGCGACAGGGACCGATGGCTACACCTTC.